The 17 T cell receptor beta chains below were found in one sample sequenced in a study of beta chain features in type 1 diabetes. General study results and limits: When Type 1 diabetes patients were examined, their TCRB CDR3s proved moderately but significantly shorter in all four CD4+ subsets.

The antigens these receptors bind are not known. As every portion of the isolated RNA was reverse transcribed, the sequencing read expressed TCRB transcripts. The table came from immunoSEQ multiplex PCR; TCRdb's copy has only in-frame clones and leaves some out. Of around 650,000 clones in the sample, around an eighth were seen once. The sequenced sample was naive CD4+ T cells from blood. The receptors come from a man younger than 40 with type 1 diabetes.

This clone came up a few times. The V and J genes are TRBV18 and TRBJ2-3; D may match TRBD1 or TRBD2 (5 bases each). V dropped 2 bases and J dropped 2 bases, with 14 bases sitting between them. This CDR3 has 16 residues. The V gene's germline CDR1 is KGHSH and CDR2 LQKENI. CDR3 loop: CASSPIEGTYTDTQYF. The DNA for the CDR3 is TGTGCCAGCTCACCAATAGAAGGGACCTACACAGATACGCAGTATTTT.

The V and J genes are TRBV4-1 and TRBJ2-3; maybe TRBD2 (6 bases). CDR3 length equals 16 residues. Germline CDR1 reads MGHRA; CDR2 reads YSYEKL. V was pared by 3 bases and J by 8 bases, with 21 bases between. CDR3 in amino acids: CASSQSLEASDRTQYF. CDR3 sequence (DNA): TGCGCCAGCAGCCAGAGCCTCGAGGCTAGCGACCGTACGCAGTATTTT.

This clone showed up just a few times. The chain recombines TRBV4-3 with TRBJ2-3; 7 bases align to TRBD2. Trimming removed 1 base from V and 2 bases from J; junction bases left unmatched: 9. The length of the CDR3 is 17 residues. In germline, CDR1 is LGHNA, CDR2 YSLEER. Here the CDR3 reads CASSQAIYSGNTDTQYF. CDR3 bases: TGCGCCAGCAGCCAAGCGATTTACAGCGGGAACACAGATACGCAGTATTTT.

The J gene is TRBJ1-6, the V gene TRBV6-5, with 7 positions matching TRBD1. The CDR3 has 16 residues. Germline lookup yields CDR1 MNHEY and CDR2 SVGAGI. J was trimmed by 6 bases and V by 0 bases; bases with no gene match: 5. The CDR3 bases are TGTGCCAGCAGTTACTCCCGGGACAGAAGTAATTCACCCCTCCACTTT. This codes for CASSYSRDRSNSPLHF.

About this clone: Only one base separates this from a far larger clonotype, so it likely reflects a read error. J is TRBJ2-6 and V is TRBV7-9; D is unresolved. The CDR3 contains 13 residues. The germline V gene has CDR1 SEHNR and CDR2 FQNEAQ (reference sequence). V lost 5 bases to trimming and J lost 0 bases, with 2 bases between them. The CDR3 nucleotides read TGTGCCAGCAGCGACTCTGGGGCCAACGTCCTGACTTTC. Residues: CASSDSGANVLTF.

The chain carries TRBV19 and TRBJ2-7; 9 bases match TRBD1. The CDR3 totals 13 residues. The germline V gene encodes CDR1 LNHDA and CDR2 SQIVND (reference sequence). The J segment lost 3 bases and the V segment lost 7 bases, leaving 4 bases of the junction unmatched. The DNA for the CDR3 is TGTGCCAGTAAAGGGACAGGGATCTACGAGCAGTACTTC. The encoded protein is CASKGTGIYEQYF.

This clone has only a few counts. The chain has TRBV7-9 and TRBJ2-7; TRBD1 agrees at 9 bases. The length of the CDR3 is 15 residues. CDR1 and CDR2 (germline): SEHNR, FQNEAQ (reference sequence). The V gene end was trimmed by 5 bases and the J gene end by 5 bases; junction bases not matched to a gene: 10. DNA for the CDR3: TGTGCCAGCAGCACAGCCGGGACAGGGTCCGACGAGCAGTACTTC. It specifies CASSTAGTGSDEQYF.

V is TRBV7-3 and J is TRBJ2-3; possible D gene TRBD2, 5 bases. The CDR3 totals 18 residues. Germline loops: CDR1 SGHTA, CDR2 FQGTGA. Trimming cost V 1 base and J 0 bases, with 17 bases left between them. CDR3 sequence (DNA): TGTGCCAGCAGCTTAAGAGGCGGTGAGGGTTGGAGCACAGATACGCAGTATTTT. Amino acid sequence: CASSLRGGEGWSTDTQYF.

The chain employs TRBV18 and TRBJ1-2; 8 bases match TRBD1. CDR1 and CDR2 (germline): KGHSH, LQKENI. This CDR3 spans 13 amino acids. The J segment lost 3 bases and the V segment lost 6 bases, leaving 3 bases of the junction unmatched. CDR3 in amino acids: CASSQTGDYGYTF. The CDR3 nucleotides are TGTGCCAGCTCGCAGACAGGGGACTATGGCTACACCTTC.

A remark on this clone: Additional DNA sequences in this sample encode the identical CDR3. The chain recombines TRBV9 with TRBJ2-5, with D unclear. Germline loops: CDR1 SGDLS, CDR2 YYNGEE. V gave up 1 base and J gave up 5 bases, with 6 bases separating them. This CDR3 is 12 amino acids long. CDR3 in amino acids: CASSVQGETQYF. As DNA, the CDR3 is TGTGCCAGCAGCGTACAAGGGGAGACCCAGTACTTC.

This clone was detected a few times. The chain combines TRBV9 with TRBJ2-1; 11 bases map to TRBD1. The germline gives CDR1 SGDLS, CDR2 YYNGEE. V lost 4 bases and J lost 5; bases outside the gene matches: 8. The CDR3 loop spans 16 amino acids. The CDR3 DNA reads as TGTGCCAGCAGCCCAACCGGGACAGGGGGAAACAATGAGCAGTTCTTC. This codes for CASSPTGTGGNNEQFF. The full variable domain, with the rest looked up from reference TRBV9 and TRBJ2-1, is DSGVTQTPKHLITATGQRVTLRCSPRSGDLSVYWYQQSLDQGLQFLIQYYNGEERAKGNILERFSAQQFPDLHSELNLSSLELGDSALYFCASSPTGTGGNNEQFFGPGTRLTVL.

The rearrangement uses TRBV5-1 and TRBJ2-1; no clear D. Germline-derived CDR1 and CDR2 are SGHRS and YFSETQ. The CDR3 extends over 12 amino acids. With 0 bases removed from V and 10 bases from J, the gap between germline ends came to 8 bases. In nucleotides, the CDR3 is TGCGCCAGCAGCTTGGTTATACAAGAGCAGTTCTTC. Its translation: CASSLVIQEQFF.

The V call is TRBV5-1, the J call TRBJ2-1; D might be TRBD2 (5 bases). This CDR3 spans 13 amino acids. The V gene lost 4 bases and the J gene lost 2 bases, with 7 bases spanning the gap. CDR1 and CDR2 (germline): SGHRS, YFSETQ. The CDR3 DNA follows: TGCGCCAGCAGCCGGGATGCCTACAATGAGCAGTTCTTC. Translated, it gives CASSRDAYNEQFF.

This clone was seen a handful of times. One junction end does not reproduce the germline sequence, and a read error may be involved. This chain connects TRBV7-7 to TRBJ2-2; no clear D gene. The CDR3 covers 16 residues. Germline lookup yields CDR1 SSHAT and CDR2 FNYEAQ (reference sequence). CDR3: CASSLVSTANTGELFF. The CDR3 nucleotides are TGTGCTAGCAGCTTAGTTTCTACAGCGAACACCGGGGAGCTGTTTTTT.

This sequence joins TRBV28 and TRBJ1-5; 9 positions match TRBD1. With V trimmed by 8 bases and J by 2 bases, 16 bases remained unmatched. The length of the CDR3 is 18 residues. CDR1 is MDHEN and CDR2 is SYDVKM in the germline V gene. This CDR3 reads CASGSGQGDREGNQPQHF. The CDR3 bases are TGTGCCAGCGGGTCGGGACAGGGTGACCGAGAGGGCAATCAGCCCCAGCATTTT.

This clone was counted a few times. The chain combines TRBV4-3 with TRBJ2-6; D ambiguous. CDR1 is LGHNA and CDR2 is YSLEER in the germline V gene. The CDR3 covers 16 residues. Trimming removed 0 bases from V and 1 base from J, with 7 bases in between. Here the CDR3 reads CASSQDKASGANVLTF. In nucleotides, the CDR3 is TGCGCCAGCAGCCAAGATAAAGCTTCTGGGGCCAACGTCCTGACTTTC.

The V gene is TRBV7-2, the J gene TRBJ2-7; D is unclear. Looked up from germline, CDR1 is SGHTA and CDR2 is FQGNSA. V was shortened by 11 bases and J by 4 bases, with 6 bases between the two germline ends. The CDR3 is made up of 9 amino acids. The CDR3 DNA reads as TGTGCCGCAGGTTACGAGCAGTACTTC. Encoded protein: CAAGYEQYF. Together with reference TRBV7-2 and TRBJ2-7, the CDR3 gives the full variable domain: GAGVSQSPSNKVTEKGKDVELRCDPISGHTALYWYRQSLGQGLEFLIYFQGNSAPDKSGLPSDRFSAERTGGSVSTLTIQRTQQEDSAVYLCAAGYEQYFGPGTRLTVT.